These T cell receptor beta chains were read from a single sample in a study of T cells in narcolepsy. The protocol was immunoSEQ multiplex PCR, while the TCRdb copy is restricted to in-frame clones and leaves out a portion. This table holds roughly 30,000 clones, more than 70% found once. Sequencing used CD45RA- memory CD4+ T cells from PBMCs. These receptors were taken from a human donor with narcolepsy. The CDR3 runs from the conserved cysteine through the conserved F or W. Each record gives: V gene, clone size, D gene, J gene, CDR3 protein, CDR3 DNA. The D gene is left open where the match is weak. Size values are once, few and many counts, or a class for expanded clones, and some rows have none.

>TRBV5-1|once|-|TRBJ2-7
CASSLGIEQYF
TGCGCCAGCAGCTTGGGAATCGAGCAGTACTTC
>TRBV5-1|-|TRBD2|TRBJ2-7
CASSSEEVRLAGGYEQYF
TGCGCCAGCAGCTCGGAAGAGGTTCGACTAGCGGGAGGGTACGAGCAGTACTTC
>TRBV10-2|-|-|TRBJ1-5
CASSLSGQFQPQHF
TGCGCCAGCAGTCTCTCCGGACAGTTTCAGCCCCAGCATTTT
>TRBV19|-|TRBD2|TRBJ2-1
CASSMRSGGPSEQFF
TGTGCCAGTAGTATGAGGAGCGGGGGGCCCAGTGAGCAGTTCTTC
>TRBV6-6|-|-|TRBJ2-3
CASSWGGNGDTQYF
TGTGCCAGCAGCTGGGGCGGTAACGGCGATACGCAGTATTTT
>TRBV19|-|-|TRBJ2-3
CASSIGQLGTDTQYF
TGTGCCAGTAGTATCGGTCAACTAGGGACAGATACGCAGTATTTT
>TRBV25-1|few|TRBD1|TRBJ1-4
CASLVKGTGTEKLFF
TGTGCCAGCCTCGTGAAAGGGACAGGAACTGAAAAACTGTTTTTT
>TRBV4-1|medium-sized|TRBD1|TRBJ2-1
CASSQGGTAYNEQFF
TGCGCCAGCAGCCAAGGGGGGACAGCCTACAATGAGCAGTTCTTC
>TRBV6-1|-|-|TRBJ1-1
CASPDRLNTEAFF
TGTGCCAGCCCTGACAGGTTGAACACTGAAGCTTTCTTT
>TRBV6-5|-|-|TRBJ2-3
CASSPDTTDTQYF
TGTGCCAGCAGCCCCGACACCACAGATACGCAGTATTTT
>TRBV2|-|-|TRBJ1-5
CASRGGGNQPQHF
TGTGCCAGCAGGGGGGGCGGCAATCAGCCCCAGCATTTT
>TRBV6-5|-|-|TRBJ1-1
CASRDSLKAFF
TGTGCCAGCAGGGACAGTCTAAAGGCTTTCTTT
>TRBV11-2|-|-|TRBJ1-6
CASSWGQYNSPLHF
TGTGCCAGCAGCTGGGGGCAGTATAATTCACCCCTCCACTTT
>TRBV6-1|-|-|TRBJ2-2
CASIQRANTGELFF
TGTGCCAGCATCCAGCGGGCGAACACCGGGGAGCTGTTTTTT
>TRBV19|few|-|TRBJ1-4
CASSMSGATNEKLFF
TGTGCCAGTAGTATGTCAGGGGCAACTAATGAAAAACTGTTTTTT